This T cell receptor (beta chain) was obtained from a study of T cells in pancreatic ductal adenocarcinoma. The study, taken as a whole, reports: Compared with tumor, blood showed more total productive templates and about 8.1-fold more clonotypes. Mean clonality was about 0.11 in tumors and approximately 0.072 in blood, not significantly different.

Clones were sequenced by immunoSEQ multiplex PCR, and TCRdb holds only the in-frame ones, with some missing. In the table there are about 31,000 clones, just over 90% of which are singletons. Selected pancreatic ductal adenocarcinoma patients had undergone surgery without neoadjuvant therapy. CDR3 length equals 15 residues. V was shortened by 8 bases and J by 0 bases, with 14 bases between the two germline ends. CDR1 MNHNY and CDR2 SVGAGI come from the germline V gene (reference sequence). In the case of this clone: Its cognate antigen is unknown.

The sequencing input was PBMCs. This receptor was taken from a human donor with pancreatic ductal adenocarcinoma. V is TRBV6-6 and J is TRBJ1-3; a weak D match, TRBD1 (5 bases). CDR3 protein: CASSPRGSSGNTIYF. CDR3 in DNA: TGTGCCAGCTCGCCTAGGGGTTCCTCTGGAAACACCATATATTTT.